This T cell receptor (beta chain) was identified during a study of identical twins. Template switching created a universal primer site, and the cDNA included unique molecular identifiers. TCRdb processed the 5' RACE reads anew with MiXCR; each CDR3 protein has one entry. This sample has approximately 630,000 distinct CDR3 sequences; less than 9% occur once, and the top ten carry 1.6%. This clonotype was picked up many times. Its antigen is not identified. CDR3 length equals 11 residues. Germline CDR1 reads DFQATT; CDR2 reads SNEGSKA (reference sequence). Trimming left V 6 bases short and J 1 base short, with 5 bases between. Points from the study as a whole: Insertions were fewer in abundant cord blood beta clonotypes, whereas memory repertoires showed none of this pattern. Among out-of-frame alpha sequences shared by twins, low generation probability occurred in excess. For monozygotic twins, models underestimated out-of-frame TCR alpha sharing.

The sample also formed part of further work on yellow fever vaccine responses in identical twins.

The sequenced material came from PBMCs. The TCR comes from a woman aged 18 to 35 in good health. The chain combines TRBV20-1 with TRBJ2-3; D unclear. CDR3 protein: CSASRTDTQYF. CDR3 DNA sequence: TGCAGTGCCTCCCGCACAGATACGCAGTATTTT.